Listed below are T cell receptor beta chains from one sample, sequenced in a study of blood T cell repertoires in COVID-19. The repertoire was sequenced with immunoSEQ multiplex PCR; TCRdb's copy has only in-frame clones and lacks some. The sample includes tens of thousands of clones, 82% of them seen just once. Sample: peripheral blood. These receptors came from a woman between 55 and 75 years old with acute or convalescent COVID-19. Both conserved end residues are part of each CDR3. D genes are given only for firm matches. Some rows mark clone size as missing; the rest say once, few, many or name a class of expanded clone.

CAWSPWDRSNYGYTF,TGTGCCTGGAGTCCGTGGGACAGGTCTAACTATGGCTACACCTTC,NA,TRBD1,TRBJ1-2,TRBV30,15
CASSLGTRAEAFF,TGTGCCAGCAGCCTCGGGACTCGCGCTGAAGCTTTCTTT,few,NA,TRBJ1-1,TRBV7-6,13
CASSYRVSANYGYTF,TGTGCCAGCAGCTACAGGGTTTCGGCTAACTATGGCTACACCTTC,NA,NA,TRBJ1-2,TRBV28,15
CASVSAYNSPLHF,TGTGCCAGCGTTAGCGCCTATAATTCACCCCTCCACTTT,NA,NA,TRBJ1-6,TRBV2,13
CASSSWGVQETQYF,TGTGCCAGCAGCTCATGGGGGGTACAAGAGACCCAGTACTTC,NA,NA,TRBJ2-5,TRBV7-8,14
CASSLGQQDNEKLFF,TGTGCCAGCAGCTTAGGACAGCAAGATAATGAAAAACTGTTTTTT,NA,NA,TRBJ1-4,TRBV7-9,15
CASSSQGAAGNTIYF,TGTGCCAGCAGTTCCCAGGGGGCCGCTGGAAACACCATATATTTT,NA,TRBD1,TRBJ1-3,TRBV28,15
CASSALRVGFSGANVLTF,TGTGCCAGCAGTGCTCTCAGGGTCGGATTCTCTGGGGCCAACGTCCTGACTTTC,NA,NA,TRBJ2-6,TRBV11-2,18
CASSQDIRDSTNTEAFF,TGTGCCAGCAGCCAAGATATACGGGACAGTACGAACACTGAAGCTTTCTTT,NA,TRBD1,TRBJ1-1,TRBV4-2,17
CAWSPNRASYEQYF,TGTGCCTGGAGTCCAAACAGGGCCTCCTACGAGCAGTACTTC,NA,NA,TRBJ2-7,TRBV30,14
CASSYSMTGSGNTIYF,TGTGCCAGCAGTTACTCGATGACAGGCTCTGGAAACACCATATATTTT,NA,NA,TRBJ1-3,TRBV6-5,16
CASSVGQGTYF,NA,few,NA,TRBJ2-7,TRBV28,11
CASSFPGQGARTDTQYF,TGTGCCAGCAGCTTCCCGGGACAGGGGGCGAGAACAGATACGCAGTATTTT,few,TRBD1,TRBJ2-3,TRBV5-6,17
CATSAGTGITDTQYF,TGTGCCACCAGTGCGGGGACAGGGATCACAGATACGCAGTATTTT,NA,TRBD1,TRBJ2-3,TRBV24-1,15
CASNTDRGHGYTF,TGTGCCAGCAATACGGACAGGGGGCATGGCTACACCTTC,NA,TRBD1,TRBJ1-2,TRBV6-5,13
CASSLALGQATSYEQYF,TGTGCCAGCAGCTTAGCCCTTGGCCAGGCGACCTCCTACGAGCAGTACTTC,NA,NA,TRBJ2-7,TRBV7-8,17
CASSPLLARTSYEQYF,TGTGCCAGCAGCCCTTTACTAGCGAGAACGTCCTACGAGCAGTACTTC,NA,TRBD2,TRBJ2-7,TRBV4-2,16
CASRLSGAPTDTQYF,TGTGCCAGCAGACTTAGCGGTGCGCCCACAGATACGCAGTATTTT,NA,NA,TRBJ2-3,TRBV6-5,15
CASSPVGGGGSPLHF,TGTGCCAGCTCGCCCGTCGGTGGAGGAGGTTCACCCCTCCACTTT,NA,NA,TRBJ1-6,TRBV3-1/TRBV3-2,15
CASSYPGVMNTEAFF,TGTGCCAGCAGCTACCCAGGGGTGATGAACACTGAAGCTTTCTTT,NA,NA,TRBJ1-1,TRBV28,15
CAWSVHGTVNGYTF,TGTGCCTGGAGTGTACACGGGACAGTGAATGGCTACACCTTC,NA,TRBD1,TRBJ1-2,TRBV30,14
CASSPTGGNSPLHF,TGTGCCAGCAGCCCGACAGGGGGAAATTCACCCCTCCACTTT,NA,TRBD1,TRBJ1-6,TRBV3-1/TRBV3-2,14
CASSHYQGTANTEAFF,TGTGCCAGCAGCCACTATCAGGGGACGGCAAACACTGAAGCTTTCTTT,NA,NA,TRBJ1-1,TRBV11-1,16
CASSLEGPQPQHF,TGTGCCAGCAGCTTGGAGGGGCCTCAGCCCCAGCATTTT,few,NA,TRBJ1-5,TRBV5-5,13
CASSLSRVSRDEQYF,TGTGCCAGCAGCTTGAGTCGTGTCAGCAGGGACGAGCAGTACTTC,NA,NA,TRBJ2-7,TRBV5-8,15
CASSLALSGGSYNEQFF,TGTGCCAGCAGCTTAGCTCTATCAGGGGGCTCCTACAATGAGCAGTTCTTC,NA,TRBD1,TRBJ2-1,TRBV7-2,17
CASSLASAGPKQETQYF,TGTGCCAGCAGCTTAGCGTCGGCGGGCCCCAAACAAGAGACCCAGTACTTC,NA,NA,TRBJ2-5,TRBV7-2,17
CASSVGGDRLNYGYTF,TGTGCCAGCAGCGTAGGGGGGGACAGGTTAAACTATGGCTACACCTTC,NA,TRBD1,TRBJ1-2,TRBV9,16
CASGREANYGYTF,TGTGCCAGCGGGAGGGAGGCTAACTATGGCTACACCTTC,NA,NA,TRBJ1-2,TRBV7-2,13
CSVKRDNGETQYF,TGCAGCGTTAAAAGGGACAACGGGGAGACCCAGTACTTC,NA,NA,TRBJ2-5,TRBV29-1,13
CASRYNQGGAEAFF,TGTGCCAGCAGATACAATCAGGGAGGGGCTGAAGCTTTCTTT,NA,NA,TRBJ1-1,TRBV27,14
CASSYSKGYGNTIYF,TGTGCCAGCAGTTACTCGAAGGGGTATGGAAACACCATATATTTT,once,NA,TRBJ1-3,TRBV6-5,15
CASSQARAREKLFF,TGTGCCAGCAGCCAAGCACGCGCACGGGAAAAACTGTTTTTT,NA,NA,TRBJ1-4,TRBV14,14
CASSLGERGPLLRETQYF,TGTGCCAGCAGCTTAGGGGAGCGGGGTCCACTACTCCGCGAGACCCAGTACTTC,NA,TRBD2,TRBJ2-5,TRBV11-2,18
CASSLGNLEGYTF,TGTGCCAGCAGCCTCGGGAATTTAGAAGGCTACACCTTC,NA,NA,TRBJ1-2,TRBV6-5,13
CASSFTAGSGEQYF,TGCGCCAGCAGCTTCACAGCGGGATCGGGCGAGCAGTACTTC,few,TRBD2,TRBJ2-7,TRBV5-1,14
CASSSFPLNNEQFF,TGTGCCAGCAGCTCCTTCCCACTCAACAATGAGCAGTTCTTC,once,NA,TRBJ2-1,TRBV7-2,14
CASSLLSGNTIYF,TGTGCCAGCAGTTTACTTTCTGGAAACACCATATATTTT,few,NA,TRBJ1-3,TRBV12-3/TRBV12-4,13
CASSLGSGGARQETQYF,TGCGCCAGCAGCTTAGGGAGCGGGGGGGCCCGCCAAGAGACCCAGTACTTC,NA,TRBD2,TRBJ2-5,TRBV5-1,17
CASSARGRGSDSPLHF,TGTGCCAGCAGTGCTAGGGGCAGGGGGTCTGATTCACCCCTCCACTTT,NA,TRBD1,TRBJ1-6,TRBV2,16
CASSPRGGPDSHNEQFF,TGTGCCAGCAGCCCTCGGGGGGGGCCGGATTCTCACAATGAGCAGTTCTTC,NA,TRBD2,TRBJ2-1,TRBV7-9,17
CASSIVGANYGYTF,TGTGCCAGTAGTATTGTCGGAGCTAACTATGGCTACACCTTC,NA,NA,TRBJ1-2,TRBV19,14
CASSIGLAAQETQYF,TGTGCCAGTAGTATAGGACTAGCGGCCCAAGAGACCCAGTACTTC,NA,TRBD2,TRBJ2-5,TRBV19,15
CASSVGGKGGAYGYTF,TGTGCCAGCAGCGTAGGAGGGAAAGGGGGAGCCTATGGCTACACCTTC,NA,NA,TRBJ1-2,TRBV9,16
CASSPTYRVNEQFF,TGTGCCAGCAGCCCAACCTACAGGGTTAATGAGCAGTTCTTC,NA,NA,TRBJ2-1,TRBV27,14
CASSSTSGSSTYEQYF,TGTGCCAGCAGTAGCACTAGCGGGAGTTCCACCTACGAGCAGTACTTC,few,TRBD2,TRBJ2-7,TRBV7-2,16
CAWRTQGSGNTIYF,TGTGCCTGGAGAACACAGGGGTCTGGAAACACCATATATTTT,NA,TRBD1,TRBJ1-3,TRBV30,14
CASSLDRPGGSQPQHF,TGCGCCAGCAGCCTGGACCGGCCGGGGGGGAGTCAGCCCCAGCATTTT,NA,NA,TRBJ1-5,TRBV4-1,16
CASSHRDYGYTF,TGTGCCAGCAGTCACAGGGACTATGGCTACACCTTC,NA,NA,TRBJ1-2,TRBV2,12
CAWTRQSRNYGYTF,TGTGCCTGGACAAGACAGAGCAGAAACTATGGCTACACCTTC,once,NA,TRBJ1-2,TRBV30,14
CASSPGQAYGYTF,TGTGCCAGCAGCCCGGGACAGGCTTATGGCTACACCTTC,NA,TRBD1,TRBJ1-2,TRBV7-3,13
CASSVWDRAYEQYF,TGTGCCAGCAGCGTATGGGACAGGGCTTACGAGCAGTACTTC,NA,TRBD1,TRBJ2-7,TRBV5-4,14
CASSPRRIGDRGPNTEAFF,TGTGCCAGCTCACCACGTCGAATAGGGGACAGGGGACCGAACACTGAAGCTTTCTTT,NA,TRBD1,TRBJ1-1,TRBV18,19
CASKGQGRDGYTF,TGTGCCAGCAAAGGGCAGGGTAGAGATGGCTACACCTTC,NA,NA,TRBJ1-2,TRBV6-5,13
CASSPTISPRGTGELFF,TGTGCCAGCTCACCCACCATCTCCCCAAGAGGGACCGGGGAGCTGTTTTTT,NA,NA,TRBJ2-2,TRBV18,17
CASSPETGSGYTF,TGTGCCAGCAGCCCCGAGACAGGGTCCGGCTACACCTTC,NA,TRBD1,TRBJ1-2,TRBV6-5,13
CASSPWASTYNEQFF,TGTGCCAGTAGTCCGTGGGCGAGCACCTACAATGAGCAGTTCTTC,NA,NA,TRBJ2-1,TRBV19,15